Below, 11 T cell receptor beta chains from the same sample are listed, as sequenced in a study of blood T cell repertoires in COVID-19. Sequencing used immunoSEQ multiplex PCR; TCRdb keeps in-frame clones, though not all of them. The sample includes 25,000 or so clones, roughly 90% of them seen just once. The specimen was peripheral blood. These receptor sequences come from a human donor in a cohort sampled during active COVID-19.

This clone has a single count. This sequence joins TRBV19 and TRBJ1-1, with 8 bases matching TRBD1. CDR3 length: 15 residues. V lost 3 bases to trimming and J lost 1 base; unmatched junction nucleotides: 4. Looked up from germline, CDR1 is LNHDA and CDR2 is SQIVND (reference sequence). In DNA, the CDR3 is TGTGCCAGTAGTATTCAGGGGGCGGGGAACACTGAAGCTTTCTTT. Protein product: CASSIQGAGNTEAFF.

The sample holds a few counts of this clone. CDR3 sequence reads: CASSSTGAYGYTF. In nucleotides, the CDR3 is TGTGCCAGCAGTTCGACAGGGGCCTATGGCTACACCTTC. This chain uses TRBV27 with TRBJ1-2; 8 bases align to TRBD1. After removal of 4 bases from V and 4 bases from J, the junction contained 2 bases not matched to a gene. CDR3 length equals 13 residues. The germline gives CDR1 MNHEY, CDR2 SMNVEV (reference sequence).

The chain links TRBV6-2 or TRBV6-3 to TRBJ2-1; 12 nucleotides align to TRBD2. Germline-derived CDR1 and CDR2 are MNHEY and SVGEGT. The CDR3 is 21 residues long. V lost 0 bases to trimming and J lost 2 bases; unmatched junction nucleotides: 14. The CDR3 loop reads CASSYSRPSSGGAVPYNEQFF. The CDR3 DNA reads TGTGCCAGCAGTTACTCGAGGCCGTCTAGCGGGGGGGCGGTCCCCTACAATGAGCAGTTCTTC.

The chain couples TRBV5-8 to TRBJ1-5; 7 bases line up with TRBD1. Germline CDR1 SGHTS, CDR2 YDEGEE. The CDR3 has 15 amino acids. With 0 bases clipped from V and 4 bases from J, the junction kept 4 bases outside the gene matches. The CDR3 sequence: CASSLGTGLNQPQHF. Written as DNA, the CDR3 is TGTGCCAGCAGCTTGGGGACAGGCCTAAATCAGCCCCAGCATTTT.

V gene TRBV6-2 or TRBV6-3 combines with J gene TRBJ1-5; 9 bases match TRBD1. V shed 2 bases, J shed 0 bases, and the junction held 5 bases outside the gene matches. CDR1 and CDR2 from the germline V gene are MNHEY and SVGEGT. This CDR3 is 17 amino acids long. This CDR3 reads CASSYPGQGHSNQPQHF. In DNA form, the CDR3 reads TGTGCCAGCAGTTACCCGGGACAGGGACATAGCAATCAGCCCCAGCATTTT.

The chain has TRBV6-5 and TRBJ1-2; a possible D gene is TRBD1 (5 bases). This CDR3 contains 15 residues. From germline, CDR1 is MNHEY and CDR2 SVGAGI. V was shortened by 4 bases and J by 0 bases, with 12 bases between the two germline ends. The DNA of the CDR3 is TGTGCCAGCAGTTCCCCGGGGGGGGCTAACTATGGCTACACCTTC. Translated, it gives CASSSPGGANYGYTF.

In DNA form, the CDR3 reads TGCAGCGCGACAGAAAACACCGGGGAGCTGTTTTTT. The encoded protein is CSATENTGELFF. This chain links TRBV29-1 with TRBJ2-2; D perhaps matches TRBD1 (5 bases). The CDR3 extends over 12 amino acids. Trimming pared 7 bases from V and 2 bases from J, leaving 8 bases between. Germline loops: CDR1 SQVTM, CDR2 ANQGSEA.

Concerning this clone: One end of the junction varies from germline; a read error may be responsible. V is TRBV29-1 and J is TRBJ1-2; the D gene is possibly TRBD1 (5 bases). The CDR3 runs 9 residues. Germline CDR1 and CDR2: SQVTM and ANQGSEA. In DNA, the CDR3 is TGCAGCGTTGAACCAGGGCGATCCTTC. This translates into CSVEPGRSF.

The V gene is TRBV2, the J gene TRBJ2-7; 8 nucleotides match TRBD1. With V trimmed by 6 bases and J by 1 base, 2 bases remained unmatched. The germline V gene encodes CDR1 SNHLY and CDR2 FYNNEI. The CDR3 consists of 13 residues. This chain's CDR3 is CASSDRGSYEQYF. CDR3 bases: TGTGCCAGCAGCGACAGGGGTTCCTACGAGCAGTACTTC. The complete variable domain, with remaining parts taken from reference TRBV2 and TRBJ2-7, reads EPEVTQTPSHQVTQMGQEVILRCVPISNHLYFYWYRQILGQKVEFLVSFYNNEISEKSEIFDDQFSVERPDGSNFTLKIRSTKLEDSAMYFCASSDRGSYEQYFGPGTRLTVT.

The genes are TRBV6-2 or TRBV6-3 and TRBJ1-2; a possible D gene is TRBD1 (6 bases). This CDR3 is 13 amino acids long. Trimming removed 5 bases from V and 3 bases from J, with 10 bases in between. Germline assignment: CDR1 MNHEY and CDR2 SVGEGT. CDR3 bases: TGTGCCAGCAGTCGACAGGTTTACTATGGCTACACCTTC. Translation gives CASSRQVYYGYTF.

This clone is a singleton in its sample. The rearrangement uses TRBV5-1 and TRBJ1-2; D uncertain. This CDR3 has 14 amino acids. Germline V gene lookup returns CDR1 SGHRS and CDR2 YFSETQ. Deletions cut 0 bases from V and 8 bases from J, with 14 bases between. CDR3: CASSLGRGRIGYTF. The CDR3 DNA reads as TGCGCCAGCAGCTTGGGACGGGGAAGAATAGGCTACACCTTC.